A single sample gave rise to the 2 T cell receptor beta chains below, sequenced in a study of shared clonotypes between healthy human individuals. Some clones are missing from TCRdb's copy, which holds only in-frame ones; the method was immunoSEQ multiplex PCR. The sample shows hundreds of thousands of clones, about four fifths of them seen only once. The sequenced sample consisted of PBMCs. The receptors were sampled from a woman between 40 and 55 years old in good health. Some clones in this sample may be carry-over from other donors' samples.

This clone has only a few counts. The genes are TRBV11-2 and TRBJ1-2, with unresolved D. Germline V lookup: CDR1 SGHAT, CDR2 FQNNGV. The CDR3 is 13 residues long. The ends were cut back, 3 bases at V and 2 bases at J, with 7 bases in the middle. CDR3: CASSFDANYGYTF. The CDR3 DNA is TGTGCCAGCAGCTTCGACGCCAACTATGGCTACACCTTC.

This chain links TRBV10-3 with TRBJ1-4; no firm D call. The V end lost 0 bases, the J end lost 1 base, and 6 bases lay between the germline ends. In germline, CDR1 is ENHRY, CDR2 SYGVKD. This CDR3 is built from 15 residues. CDR3 DNA sequence: TGTGCCATCAGTGAGTCAAGGGAAACTAATGAAAAACTGTTTTTT. The encoded protein is CAISESRETNEKLFF.